The next 14 T cell receptor beta chains were all read from a single sample in a study of cytomegalovirus exposure and HLA in healthy donors. Primers: 60 Vbeta forward and 13 Jbeta reverse. Profiling relied on immunoSEQ multiplex PCR, and the TCRdb table lists in-frame clones only, not all of them. The sample shows 90,000 to 110,000 clones, about 80% of them seen only once. Specimen: PBMCs. All receptors come from a woman aged 45 to 65 in good health and CMV-seropositive.

In its sample, this clone was seen once. The chain carries TRBV4-2 and TRBJ2-1; 7 bases are shared with TRBD2. CDR3 length: 14 amino acids. Trimming cost V 1 base and J 11 bases; bases outside gene matches: 8. Germline CDR1 LGHNA, CDR2 YNFKEQ. The CDR3 here is CASSQGSSGVQQFF. The CDR3 region has the DNA TGTGCCAGCAGCCAAGGTAGCAGCGGGGTACAGCAGTTCTTC.

The chain recombines TRBV9 with TRBJ2-3; D gene uncertain. The CDR3 is 14 amino acids. Trimming stripped 0 bases from V and 6 bases from J, with 11 bases between. From germline, CDR1 is SGDLS and CDR2 YYNGEE. The CDR3 region has the DNA TGTGCCAGCAGCGTAGAAAGGAGTAGGGATACGCAGTATTTT. This encodes CASSVERSRDTQYF. Drawing the rest from reference TRBV9 and TRBJ2-3, the complete variable domain is DSGVTQTPKHLITATGQRVTLRCSPRSGDLSVYWYQQSLDQGLQFLIQYYNGEERAKGNILERFSAQQFPDLHSELNLSSLELGDSALYFCASSVERSRDTQYFGPGTRLTVL.

V usage is TRBV7-2 and J usage is TRBJ1-1, with D uncertain. The CDR3 is made up of 15 amino acids. Germline CDR1 and CDR2: SGHTA and FQGNSA. Trimming removed 2 bases at V and 1 base at J, with 11 bases between. The CDR3 sequence: CASSLWAGRNTEAFF. CDR3 coding DNA: TGTGCCAGCAGCTTATGGGCGGGGAGGAACACTGAAGCTTTCTTT.

The chain combines TRBV5-4 with TRBJ2-3; D gene ambiguous. Germline CDR1 reads SGHNT; CDR2 reads YYREEE (reference sequence). This CDR3 spans 16 amino acids. V was shortened by 3 bases and J by 5 bases, with 19 bases between the two germline ends. The CDR3 DNA sequence: TGTGCCAGCAGCTCCGAGGCTAGGTTGCGGTTAGATACGCAGTATTTT. It specifies CASSSEARLRLDTQYF. The entire variable domain, with the rest obtained from reference TRBV5-4 and TRBJ2-3, is as follows: ETGVTQSPTHLIKTRGQQVTLRCSSQSGHNTVSWYQQALGQGPQFIFQYYREEENGRGNFPPRFSGLQFPNYSSELNVNALELDDSALYLCASSSEARLRLDTQYFGPGTRLTVL.

The rearrangement uses TRBV5-6 and TRBJ1-5, with 7 nucleotides matching TRBD1. Trimming cost V 3 bases and J 2 bases; bases outside gene matches: 2. Germline V CDR1 and CDR2: SGHDT, YYEEEE. This CDR3 spans 14 amino acids. The CDR3 sequence: CASSYTGGNQPQHF. In DNA, the CDR3 is TGTGCCAGCAGCTACACAGGGGGCAATCAGCCCCAGCATTTT. Looking up the rest from reference TRBV5-6 and TRBJ1-5 gives the full variable domain: DAGVTQSPTHLIKTRGQQVTLRCSPKSGHDTVSWYQQALGQGPQFIFQYYEEEERQRGNFPDRFSGHQFPNYSSELNVNALLLGDSALYLCASSYTGGNQPQHFGDGTRLSIL.

The chain recombines TRBV4-2 with TRBJ2-2; 11 nucleotides line up with TRBD2. Germline loops: CDR1 LGHNA, CDR2 YNFKEQ. This CDR3 has 19 amino acids. The junction had 12 bases not matched to a gene; V was cut back by 0 bases and J by 6 bases. CDR3: CASSQDTSGGPQGAGELFF. CDR3 in DNA: TGTGCCAGCAGCCAAGACACTAGCGGGGGACCCCAGGGGGCCGGGGAGCTGTTTTTT.

The chain joins TRBV19 to TRBJ1-6, with unresolved D. Looked up from germline, CDR1 is LNHDA and CDR2 is SQIVND (reference sequence). V was clipped by 3 bases and J by 13 bases, with 16 bases between them. The CDR3 loop spans 14 amino acids. The CDR3 nucleotides are TGTGCCAGTAGTATGATGGGCTCTAATGGGCCCCTCCACTTT. This sequence encodes CASSMMGSNGPLHF.

V usage is TRBV18 and J usage is TRBJ2-5, with 8 bases matching TRBD2. Losses at the gene ends were 3 bases for V and 2 bases for J; bases not matched to a gene: 2. The CDR3 consists of 14 residues. The germline V gene encodes CDR1 KGHSH and CDR2 LQKENI. The CDR3 DNA reads as TGTGCCAGCTCACCGGGACTAGGTCAAGAGACCCAGTACTTC. Protein: CASSPGLGQETQYF.

The CDR3 sequence is CASSLGQLGTGELFF. DNA of the CDR3: TGTGCCAGCAGCTTGGGACAGCTCGGCACCGGGGAGCTGTTTTTT. The J gene is TRBJ2-2, the V gene TRBV5-8; D possibly corresponds to TRBD1 (5 bases). V was trimmed by 0 bases and J by 4 bases, leaving 10 bases between them. The CDR3 is made up of 15 amino acids. From germline, CDR1 is SGHTS and CDR2 YDEGEE. The whole variable domain, remainder taken from reference TRBV5-8 and TRBJ2-2, is EAGVTQSPTHLIKTRGQQATLRCSPISGHTSVYWYQQALGLGLQFLLWYDEGEERNRGNFPPRFSGRQFPNYSSELNVNALELEDSALYLCASSLGQLGTGELFFGEGSRLTVL.

The chain couples TRBV2 to TRBJ2-5; 12 positions match TRBD1. The V gene's germline CDR1 is SNHLY and CDR2 FYNNEI. The CDR3 is made up of 14 amino acids. J lost 1 base, V lost 9 bases, and 3 bases had no gene match. CDR3 coding DNA: TGTGCCAGGGGGACAGGGGGCCCCCAAGAGACCCAGTACTTC. Its translation is CARGTGGPQETQYF.

The chain links TRBV6-5 to TRBJ2-3, with 9 positions matching TRBD2. CDR1 MNHEY and CDR2 SVGAGI come from the germline V gene. The J segment lost 3 bases and the V segment lost 2 bases, leaving 3 bases of the junction unmatched. This CDR3 spans 15 amino acids. DNA of the CDR3: TGTGCCAGCAGTTACATTGCGGGGGGGACAGATACGCAGTATTTT. Residues: CASSYIAGGTDTQYF.

This clone is a singleton in its sample. The chain is built from TRBV19 and TRBJ2-1; TRBD2 matches 8 bases. There are 16 residues in the CDR3. V lost 8 bases and J lost 5; bases outside the gene matches: 14. CDR1 and CDR2 (germline): LNHDA, SQIVND (reference sequence). The CDR3 DNA is TGTGCCAGTGGAGTAACGGCGGGGGGCCTTCACAATGAGCAGTTCTTC. Protein sequence: CASGVTAGGLHNEQFF.

The V gene is TRBV7-9, the J gene TRBJ1-2; D is possibly TRBD1 (6 bases). This CDR3 is built from 13 residues. Between the trimmed V and J ends, which lost 6 bases and 2 bases, there was a span of 10 bases. CDR1 and CDR2 (germline): SEHNR, FQNEAQ (reference sequence). CDR3 region: CASSFGTNYGYTF. The CDR3 DNA reads TGTGCCAGCAGTTTCGGGACAAACTATGGCTACACCTTC.

This chain joins TRBV7-2 and TRBJ2-7; 13 bases are a match to TRBD2. V was pared by 0 bases and J by 6 bases, with 17 bases of the junction left unmatched. Germline loops: CDR1 SGHTA, CDR2 FQGNSA. The CDR3 spans 20 residues. CDR3 amino acids: CASSLATGLAGALLGLEQYF. The CDR3 region has the DNA TGTGCCAGCAGCTTAGCCACCGGACTAGCGGGAGCTCTATTGGGTCTCGAGCAGTACTTC.